This entry describes one T cell receptor (beta chain). By its share of the sample, this clone is medium-sized (0.01 to 0.1%). Which antigen it targets is not known. No base-level quality is on record; no much larger clone is a single base apart. Clipping removes 2 bases from V and 4 bases from J, with 6 as the unmatched junction base count. The CDR3 runs 15 residues from the cysteine to the phenylalanine. Only the CDR3 portion is preserved as DNA: 45 bases, with reading frame beginning at the first base. CDR1 and CDR2, looked up from the germline V gene, are SNHLY and FYNNEI. The immunoSEQ platform was used to carry out deep TCRbeta sequencing. The paper's processing steps were these. For further analysis, only productive rearrangements were exported from the immunoSEQ Analyzer. T cell phenotypes were assigned to bulk TCRbeta clonotypes by matching the clonotypes to single-cell RNA+TCR-seq clones with the same TCRbeta sequence. Using bulk TCR sequencing data, clone enrichment in tumor was calculated by dividing a clone's tumor frequency by the same clone's PBMC frequency. TCRs were grouped by GLIPH into specificity groups, defined as clusters of distinct TCRs likely recognizing common antigens via shared CDR3 motifs. Drawn from immuneACCESS, this table holds only the in-frame rearrangements with V and J called that TCRdb kept. Clones are partly lost; checked studies trace under half to an unresolved V gene and leave the rest unexplained. V and J calls and clone size are given by that table; D and trimming were obtained from the DNA. In all, the sample holds 32,000 or so clones, and around 80% of those were seen once. The ten most abundant clones make up about 36% of the sample.

Explained via the paper, the time point label denotes: before anti-PD-1 therapy. Genomic DNA extracted from tumor biopsies or peripheral blood was used for bulk TCRbeta sequencing, with input ranging from about 600 ng to 6,004 ng. Histologically proven advanced or metastatic basal or squamous cell carcinoma was present in all patients, all of whom were poor candidates for surgical resection. Of the approximately twelve patients making up the basal cell carcinoma cohort, roughly 8 underwent bulk tumor TCR sequencing. The data are from a study of T cells in tumors after PD-1 blockade (dated by TCRdb to 2018 to 2020). Background for the entire study: Patients with prior checkpoint blockade, systemic immunosuppressant use, or recent radiotherapy or other anti-cancer therapy within 4 weeks were excluded. Pembrolizumab 200 mg every 3 weeks or cemiplimab 350 mg every 2 weeks was administered to patients. Ongoing daily vismodegib 150 mg was also given to a subset of patients during anti-PD-1 treatment. On average, peripheral blood samples yielded about 37,000 unique clonotypes and roughly 100,000 TCR templates (range roughly 22,000-257,772). Using site-matched tumors from BCC or SCC patients sampled before and after anti-PD-1 therapy, the study carried out paired single-cell RNA and TCR sequencing. To compare clonotypes in blood and tumor, bulk TCR sequencing was done on 10 peripheral blood samples taken from 5 or 6 patients. RECIST version 1.1 was used to evaluate clinical response. Overall results and qualifications from the work: Where the novel T cell clones came from was not identified, and possible sources could include lymphoid organs or rare unexpanded clones inside the tumor or in the tumor periphery. Roughly 41% of tumor TCR clonotypes were detected in blood, and some novel exhausted tumor clones were observed in pre-treatment blood, which was taken as suggesting peripheral recruitment.

In this chain, TRBV2 is recombined with TRBJ2-7; a stretch of 9 junction bases matches TRBD1. Sample: PBMCs, taken before anti-PD-1 treatment. The source is a human donor with basal cell carcinoma. The CDR3 has the sequence CASSESRDREYEQYF. The DNA is as follows: TGTGCCAGCAGTGAATCTAGGGACAGGGAGTACGAGCAGTACTTC.